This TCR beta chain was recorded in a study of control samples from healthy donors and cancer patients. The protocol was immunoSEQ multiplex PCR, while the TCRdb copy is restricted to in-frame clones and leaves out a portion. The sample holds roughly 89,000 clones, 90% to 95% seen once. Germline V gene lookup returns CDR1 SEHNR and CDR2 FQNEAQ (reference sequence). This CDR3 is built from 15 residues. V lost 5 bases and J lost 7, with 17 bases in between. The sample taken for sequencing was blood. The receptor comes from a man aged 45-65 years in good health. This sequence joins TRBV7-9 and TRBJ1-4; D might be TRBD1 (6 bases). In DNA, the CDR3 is TGTGCCAGCAGCCCAACCACAGGGCAGGGTGAAAAACTGTTTTTT. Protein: CASSPTTGQGEKLFF.